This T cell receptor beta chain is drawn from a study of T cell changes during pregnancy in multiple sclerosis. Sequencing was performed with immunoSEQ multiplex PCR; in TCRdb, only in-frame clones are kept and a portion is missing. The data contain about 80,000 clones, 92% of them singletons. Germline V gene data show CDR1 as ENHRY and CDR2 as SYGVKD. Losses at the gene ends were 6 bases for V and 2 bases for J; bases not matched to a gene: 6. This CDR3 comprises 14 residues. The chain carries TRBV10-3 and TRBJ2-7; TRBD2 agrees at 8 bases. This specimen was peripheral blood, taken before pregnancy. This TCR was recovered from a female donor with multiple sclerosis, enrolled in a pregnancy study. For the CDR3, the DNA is TGTGCCATCAGAGGCGGGGGGAGAACCTACGAGCAGTACTTC. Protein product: CAIRGGGRTYEQYF.